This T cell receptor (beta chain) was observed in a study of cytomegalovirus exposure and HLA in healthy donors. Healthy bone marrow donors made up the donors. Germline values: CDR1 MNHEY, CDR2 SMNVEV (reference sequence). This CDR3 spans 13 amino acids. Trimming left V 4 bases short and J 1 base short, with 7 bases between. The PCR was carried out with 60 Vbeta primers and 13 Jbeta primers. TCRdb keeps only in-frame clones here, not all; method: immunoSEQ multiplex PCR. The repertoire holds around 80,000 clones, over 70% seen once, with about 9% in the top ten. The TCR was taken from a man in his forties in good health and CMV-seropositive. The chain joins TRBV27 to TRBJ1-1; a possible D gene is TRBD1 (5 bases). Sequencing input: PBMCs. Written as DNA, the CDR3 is TGTGCCAGCAGTTATAGGGGGAACACTGAAGCTTTCTTT. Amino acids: CASSYRGNTEAFF.